This T cell receptor (beta chain) derives from a study of graft-versus-host responses after intestinal transplantation. Study details: The whole recipient group had anti-thymocyte globulin induction followed by tacrolimus and steroids for three to four years. Study findings and constraints: Some patients had graft-donor T cell macrochimerism. In their allografts, the ratios of graft-versus-host to host-versus-graft T cell clones were high. Peak levels of circulating GvH clones tracked with early post-transplant HvG declines. Researchers found GvH clones in recipient marrow, and some showed up first in ileum or blood.

Of note for this clone: Its target is not known.

Here immunoSEQ multiplex PCR was the method, and the copy in TCRdb shows in-frame clones only, minus some. The sample gives about 3,300 clones, about four fifths of which show up once; over 5% is in the top ten. Grafts had their tissue processed, releasing intraepithelial and lamina propria lymphocytes. The germline V gene encodes CDR1 SQVTM and CDR2 ANQGSEA. This CDR3 region has 11 residues. V shed 4 bases, J shed 7 bases, and the junction held 2 bases outside the gene matches. The starting material was ileum tissue, obtained around 17 and 21 days after intestinal transplantation. V is TRBV29-1 and J is TRBJ2-7; 9 bases match TRBD1. This TCR derives from a human patient who received an intestinal transplant, so some T cells may come from the graft donor. This CDR3 is CSVAQGAEQYF. The CDR3 DNA follows: TGCAGCGTTGCACAGGGGGCAGAGCAGTACTTC.